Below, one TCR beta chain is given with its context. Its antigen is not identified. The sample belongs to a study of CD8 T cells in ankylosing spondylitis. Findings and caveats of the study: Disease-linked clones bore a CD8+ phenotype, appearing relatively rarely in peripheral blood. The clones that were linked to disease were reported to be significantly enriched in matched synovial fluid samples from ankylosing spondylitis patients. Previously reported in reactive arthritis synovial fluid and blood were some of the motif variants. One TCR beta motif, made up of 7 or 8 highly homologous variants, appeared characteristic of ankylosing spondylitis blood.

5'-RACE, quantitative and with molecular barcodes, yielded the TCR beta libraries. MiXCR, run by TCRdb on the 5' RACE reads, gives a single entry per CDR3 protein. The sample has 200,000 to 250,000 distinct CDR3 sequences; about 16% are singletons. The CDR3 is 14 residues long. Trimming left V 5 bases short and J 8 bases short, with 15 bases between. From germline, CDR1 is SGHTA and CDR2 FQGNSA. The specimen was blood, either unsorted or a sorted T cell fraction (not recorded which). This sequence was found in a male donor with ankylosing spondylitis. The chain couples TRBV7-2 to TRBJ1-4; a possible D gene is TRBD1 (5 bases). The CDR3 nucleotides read TGTGCCAGCAGCCCTGGGGCGGAGGGGGAAAAACTGTTTTTT. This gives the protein CASSPGAEGEKLFF. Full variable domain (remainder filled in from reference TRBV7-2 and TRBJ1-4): GAGVSQSPSNKVTEKGKDVELRCDPISGHTALYWYRQSLGQGLEFLIYFQGNSAPDKSGLPSDRFSAERTGGSVSTLTIQRTQQEDSAVYLCASSPGAEGEKLFFGSGTQLSVL.